What follows is one T cell receptor beta chain and its context. What it recognizes is unknown. This entry belongs to a study of blood T cells in healthy people across ages. Study-level background: For every two T cells, template switching captured about one barcoded beta molecule. Study-level points and caveats: Investigators treated diversity estimates from one million T cells as underestimates.

Combining a sample-barcoded 5' primer with a J-beta primer mix, a second PCR ran for roughly 6 to 11 cycles. MiXCR, run by TCRdb on the 5' RACE reads, gives a single entry per CDR3 protein. The table shows around 500,000 distinct CDR3 sequences, with around 48% occurring only once. The CDR3 contains 14 residues. Germline trimming cut 1 base from V and 8 bases from J; bases unmatched to any gene: 4. CDR1 and CDR2 from the germline V gene are DFQATT and SNEGSKA (reference sequence). Donors each provided 9.5 to 10 milliliters of peripheral blood. At least 6 million PBMCs were isolated per sample. This sequence joins TRBV20-1 and TRBJ2-1; 11 bases fit TRBD2. The sequence was collected from a man older than 75 in good health. Specimen: blood. The CDR3 loop reads CSARASGRSDEQFF. The CDR3 DNA reads TGCAGTGCTAGAGCTAGCGGGAGGTCCGATGAGCAGTTCTTC.